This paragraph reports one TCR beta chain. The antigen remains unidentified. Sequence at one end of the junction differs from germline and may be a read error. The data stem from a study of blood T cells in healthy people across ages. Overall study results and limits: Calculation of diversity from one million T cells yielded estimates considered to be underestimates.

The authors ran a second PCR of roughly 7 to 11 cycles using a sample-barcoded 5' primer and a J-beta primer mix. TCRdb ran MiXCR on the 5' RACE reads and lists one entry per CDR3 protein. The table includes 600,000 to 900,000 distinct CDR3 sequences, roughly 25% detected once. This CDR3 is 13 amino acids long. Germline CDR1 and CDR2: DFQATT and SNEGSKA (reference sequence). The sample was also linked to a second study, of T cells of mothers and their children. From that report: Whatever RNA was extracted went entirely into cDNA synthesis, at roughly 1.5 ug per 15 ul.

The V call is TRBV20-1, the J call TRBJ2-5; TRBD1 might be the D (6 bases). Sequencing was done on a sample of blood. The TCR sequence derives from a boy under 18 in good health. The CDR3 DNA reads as TGCAGTACTAGAGGCAGGGGCCAAGAGACCCAGTACTTC. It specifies CSTRGRGQETQYF.